The 5 T cell receptor beta chains listed next were all sequenced from one sample in a study of blood T cells in healthy people across ages. A sample-barcoded 5' primer and a J-beta primer mix were used in a second PCR of roughly 7 to 11 cycles. One entry per CDR3 protein results from TCRdb running MiXCR on the 5' RACE reads. This sample carries 790,000 or so distinct CDR3 sequences, 35% to 50% of them seen once, and the ten largest clones take about a sixth. Sequencing was performed on blood. The origin of the receptors is a man older than 75 in good health.

The sample holds a few counts of this clonotype. The V and J genes are TRBV6-2 or TRBV6-3 and TRBJ2-1, with TRBD2 matching over 8 bases. The CDR3 is 15 amino acids. Germline assignment: CDR1 MNHEY and CDR2 SVGEGT. Trimming took 6 bases from V and 7 from J; bases not matched to a gene: 11. CDR3 bases: TGTGCCAGCAGGGGGACCGGGAGGGCCGTGAATGAGCAGTTCTTC. Amino acids: CASRGTGRAVNEQFF.

This rearrangement joins TRBV18 to TRBJ2-3, with 13 bases lining up with TRBD2. The CDR3 contains 16 residues. V lost 3 bases and J lost 5; bases outside the gene matches: 5. Per germline, CDR1 KGHSH and CDR2 LQKENI. CDR3 sequence reads: CASSPGTSGDGDTQYF. The DNA for the CDR3 is TGTGCCAGCTCACCGGGGACTAGCGGGGACGGAGATACGCAGTATTTT. The whole variable domain, filled in from reference TRBV18 and TRBJ2-3, reads NAGVMQNPRHLVRRRGQEARLRCSPMKGHSHVYWYRQLPEEGLKFMVYLQKENIIDESGMPKERFSAEFPKEGPSILRIQQVVRGDSAAYFCASSPGTSGDGDTQYFGPGTRLTVL.

The CDR3 DNA follows: TGCAGTGCTCCTAGCGCCCTGTACAATGAGCAGTACTTC. Its translation: CSAPSALYNEQYF. This chain links TRBV20-1 with TRBJ2-7, with D maybe TRBD2 (6 bases). Trimming stripped 5 bases from V and 7 bases from J, with 18 bases between. This CDR3 comprises 13 residues. The germline CDR1 and CDR2 sequences are DFQATT and SNEGSKA (reference sequence).

This clonotype appeared a few times. The chain joins TRBV28 to TRBJ2-1; 10 positions match TRBD2. This CDR3 has 15 residues. Germline CDR1 is MDHEN and CDR2 is SYDVKM. Losses at the gene ends were 7 bases for V and 7 bases for J; bases not matched to a gene: 10. CDR3 sequence reads: CASIRKGLARNEQFF. The CDR3 DNA sequence: TGTGCCAGCATCAGAAAGGGACTAGCGCGAAATGAGCAGTTCTTC.

This clonotype was picked up a small number of times. J is TRBJ2-1 and V is TRBV7-3, with TRBD2 matching 8 bases. Germline loops: CDR1 SGHTA, CDR2 FQGTGA. V was clipped by 2 bases and J by 5 bases; unmatched bases: 8. The CDR3 loop spans 16 amino acids. CDR3 amino acids: CASSLAGGRLNNEQFF. DNA for the CDR3: TGTGCCAGCAGCTTAGCGGGAGGTCGCCTGAACAATGAGCAGTTCTTC.